A selection of T cell receptor beta chains follows, all from one sample in a study of tumor-infiltrating lymphocytes in primary liver carcinoma. TCRdb called the multiplex PCR reads again in MiXCR, with one record for every CDR3 protein. Found here are fewer than 250,000 distinct CDR3 sequences, about 82% of them singletons; the top ten hold 18%. The sequenced material came from tumor tissue from primary liver carcinoma. The receptor set was obtained from a man aged 40-49 years with primary liver carcinoma and hepatitis B virus infection. CDR3s include the opening cysteine and the closing phenylalanine or tryptophan. Each record gives: V gene, CDR3 protein.

V gene: TRBV5-5; CDR3 protein: CASSSAQAISNQPQHF
V gene: TRBV6-6; CDR3 protein: CGSSTGGTTEASF
V gene: TRBV12-3/TRBV12-4; CDR3 protein: CASSLTGQDYGYTF
V gene: TRBV11-2; CDR3 protein: CTSSLDGLPYEQYF
V gene: TRBV29-1; CDR3 protein: CSVLQTGHERYF
V gene: TRBV5-4; CDR3 protein: CASSLGQCDYGQYF
V gene: TRBV11-2; CDR3 protein: CDSSMGGDRAISLPGANVLTF
V gene: TRBV28; CDR3 protein: CASSTTLAGRWYEQYF
V gene: TRBV29-1; CDR3 protein: CGAQGQGNTWELFF
V gene: TRBV30; CDR3 protein: CASSQGQSNQPQHF
V gene: TRBV29-1; CDR3 protein: CSVGTSAMNTGELFF
V gene: TRBV28; CDR3 protein: CVSGPGQSAAEKLFF
V gene: TRBV29-1; CDR3 protein: CSVEDARAAKYIQYF
V gene: TRBV6-6; CDR3 protein: CASRETGGNETQYF
V gene: TRBV4-1; CDR3 protein: CASSPIHGNNQPQHF
V gene: TRBV5-4; CDR3 protein: CASSPGGGGYVNEHFF
V gene: TRBV6-2/TRBV6-3; CDR3 protein: CASNYGTDAYEQFF
V gene: TRBV29-1; CDR3 protein: CSVDDPGGSSYEHYF
V gene: TRBV5-1; CDR3 protein: CASSLTGGSRHNEQFF
V gene: TRBV12-3/TRBV12-4; CDR3 protein: CTRSFGMNTEAFF
V gene: TRBV7-8; CDR3 protein: CASRRPGQAYSYTF
V gene: TRBV12-3/TRBV12-4; CDR3 protein: CASSLGQGAAYEQYF
V gene: TRBV6-2/TRBV6-3; CDR3 protein: CTSSGGAEAFF
V gene: TRBV20-1; CDR3 protein: CSAPEQGSEKLFF
V gene: TRBV30; CDR3 protein: CAVESSVAKNIQCF
V gene: TRBV6-6; CDR3 protein: CASSPTTAGGDNEQLF
V gene: TRBV11-2; CDR3 protein: CASNSCSIQGTGRETQYF
V gene: TRBV21-1; CDR3 protein: CASSIRRPGANVLTF
V gene: TRBV11-1; CDR3 protein: CASSFPGTKNIQYF
V gene: TRBV4-3; CDR3 protein: CASSQDLRRAYYNEQFF
V gene: TRBV6-1; CDR3 protein: CASSEGTGDEHFF
V gene: TRBV29-1; CDR3 protein: CSVETGGGKIQYF
V gene: TRBV6-2/TRBV6-3; CDR3 protein: CGSRPSTDTQYF
V gene: TRBV20-1; CDR3 protein: CSANAMTGRNEQFF
V gene: TRBV11-3; CDR3 protein: CASSLGTGEREIQYF
V gene: TRBV28; CDR3 protein: CASSFWGGNMVEQYF
V gene: TRBV11-2; CDR3 protein: CASNRSGRPGELFF
V gene: TRBV11-2; CDR3 protein: CASSVVTSGGTGELIF
V gene: TRBV20-1; CDR3 protein: CSARPRGNSPLHF
V gene: TRBV11-1; CDR3 protein: CASSLQEPLDNVQFF
V gene: TRBV4-2; CDR3 protein: CTSSQDGSGRRANVLTF
V gene: TRBV2; CDR3 protein: CASSEGQGGNYEQYF
V gene: TRBV6-2/TRBV6-3; CDR3 protein: CASSSGPTSNEQFF
V gene: TRBV6-1; CDR3 protein: CAIDRENPF